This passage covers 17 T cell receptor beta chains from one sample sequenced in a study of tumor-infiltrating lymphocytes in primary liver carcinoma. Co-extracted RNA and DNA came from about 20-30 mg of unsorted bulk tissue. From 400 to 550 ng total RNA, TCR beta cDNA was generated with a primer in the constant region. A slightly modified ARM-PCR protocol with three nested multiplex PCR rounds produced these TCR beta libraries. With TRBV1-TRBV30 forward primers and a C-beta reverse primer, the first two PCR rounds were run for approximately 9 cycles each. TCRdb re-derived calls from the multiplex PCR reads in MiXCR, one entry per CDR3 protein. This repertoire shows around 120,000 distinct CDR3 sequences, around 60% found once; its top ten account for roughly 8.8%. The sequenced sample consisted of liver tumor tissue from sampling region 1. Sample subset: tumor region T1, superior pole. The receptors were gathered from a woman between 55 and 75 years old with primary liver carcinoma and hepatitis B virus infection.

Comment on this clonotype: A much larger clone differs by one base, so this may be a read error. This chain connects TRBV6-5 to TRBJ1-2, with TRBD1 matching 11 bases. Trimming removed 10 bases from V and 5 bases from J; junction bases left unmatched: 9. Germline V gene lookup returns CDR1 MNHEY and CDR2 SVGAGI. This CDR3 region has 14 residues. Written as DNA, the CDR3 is TGTGCCAACACCACCGGGACAGGGGGTTATGGCTACACCTTC. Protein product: CANTTGTGGYGYTF.

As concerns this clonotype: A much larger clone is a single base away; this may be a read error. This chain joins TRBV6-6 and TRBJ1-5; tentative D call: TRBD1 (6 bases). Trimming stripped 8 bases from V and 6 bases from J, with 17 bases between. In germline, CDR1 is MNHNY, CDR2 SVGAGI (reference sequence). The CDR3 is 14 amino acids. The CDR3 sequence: CASSDLGGLQPQHF. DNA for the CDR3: TGTGCCAGCTCCGACCTTGGGGGGCTTCAGCCCCAGCATTTT.

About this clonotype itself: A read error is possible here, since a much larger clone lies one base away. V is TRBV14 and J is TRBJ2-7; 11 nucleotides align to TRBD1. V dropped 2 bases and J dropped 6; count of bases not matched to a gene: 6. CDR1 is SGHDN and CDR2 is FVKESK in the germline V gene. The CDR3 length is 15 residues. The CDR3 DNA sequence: TGTGCCAGCAGCCAACAGGGACAGGGGGTGTCCGAGCAGTACTTC. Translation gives CASSQQGQGVSEQYF.

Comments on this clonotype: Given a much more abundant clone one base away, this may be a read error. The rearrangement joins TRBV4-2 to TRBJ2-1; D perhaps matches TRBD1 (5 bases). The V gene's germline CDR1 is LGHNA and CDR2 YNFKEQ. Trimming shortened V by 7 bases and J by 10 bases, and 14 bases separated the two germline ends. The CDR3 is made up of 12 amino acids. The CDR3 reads CASNPEGEEQFF. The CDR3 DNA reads TGTGCCAGCAACCCAGAAGGGGAAGAGCAGTTCTTC.

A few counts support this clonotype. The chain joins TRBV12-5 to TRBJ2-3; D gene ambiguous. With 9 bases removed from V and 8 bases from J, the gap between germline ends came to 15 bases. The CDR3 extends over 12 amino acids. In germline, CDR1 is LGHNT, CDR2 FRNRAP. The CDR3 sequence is CASGSARGTQYF. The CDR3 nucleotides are TGTGCTAGCGGCAGCGCCCGTGGTACGCAGTATTTT.

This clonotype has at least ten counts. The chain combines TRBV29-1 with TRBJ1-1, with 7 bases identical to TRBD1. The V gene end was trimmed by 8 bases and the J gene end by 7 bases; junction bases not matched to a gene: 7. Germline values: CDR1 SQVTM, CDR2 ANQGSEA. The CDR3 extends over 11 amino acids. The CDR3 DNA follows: TGCAGCACGGGGACAGCAGTTGAAGCTTTCTTT. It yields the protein CSTGTAVEAFF.

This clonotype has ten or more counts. CDR3 bases: TGCGCCAGCAGCCCGGAACCCGGTGGGGACAGGGGGCGCAATGAGCAGTTCTTC. The encoded protein is CASSPEPGGDRGRNEQFF. This chain joins TRBV5-1 and TRBJ2-1; TRBD1 matches at 12 bases. In germline, CDR1 is SGHRS, CDR2 YFSETQ. The CDR3 runs 18 residues. Trimming took 4 bases from V and 6 from J; bases not matched to a gene: 14.

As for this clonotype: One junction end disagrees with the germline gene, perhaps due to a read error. CDR3 protein: CVSRVTTNNEQFF. CDR3 coding DNA: TGTGTCAGCAGGGTGACTACAAACAATGAGCAGTTCTTT. This chain joins TRBV6-2 or TRBV6-3 and TRBJ2-1, with D perhaps being TRBD1 or TRBD2 (5 bases each). This CDR3 is 13 amino acids long. Germline loops: CDR1 MNHEY, CDR2 SVGEGT.

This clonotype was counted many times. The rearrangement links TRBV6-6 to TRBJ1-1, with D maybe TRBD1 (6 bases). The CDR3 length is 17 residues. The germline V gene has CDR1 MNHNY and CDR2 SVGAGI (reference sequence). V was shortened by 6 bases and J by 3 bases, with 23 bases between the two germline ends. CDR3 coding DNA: TGTGCCAGCAGAATTACAGGGCTCGTAGGTAGGGACACTGAAGCTTTCTTT. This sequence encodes CASRITGLVGRDTEAFF.

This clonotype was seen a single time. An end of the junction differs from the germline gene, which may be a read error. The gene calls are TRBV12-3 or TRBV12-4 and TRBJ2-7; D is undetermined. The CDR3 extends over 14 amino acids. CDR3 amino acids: CASSLGTPHSEQYF. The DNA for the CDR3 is TGTGCCAGCAGTTTAGGGACCCCACACTCCGAGCAATACTTC.

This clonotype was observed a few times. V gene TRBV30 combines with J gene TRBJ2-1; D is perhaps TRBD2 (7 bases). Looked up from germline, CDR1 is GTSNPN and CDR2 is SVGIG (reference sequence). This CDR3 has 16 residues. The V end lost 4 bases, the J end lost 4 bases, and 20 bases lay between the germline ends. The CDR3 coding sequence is TGTGCCTGGAATAGGAGGGGGGGTACCATATACAATGAGCAGTTCTTC. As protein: CAWNRRGGTIYNEQFF. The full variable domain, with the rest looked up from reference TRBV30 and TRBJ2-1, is SQTIHQWPATLVQPVGSPLSLECTVEGTSNPNLYWYRQAAGRGLQLLFYSVGIGQISSEVPQNLSASRPQDRQFILSSKKLLLSDSGFYLCAWNRRGGTIYNEQFFGPGTRLTVL.

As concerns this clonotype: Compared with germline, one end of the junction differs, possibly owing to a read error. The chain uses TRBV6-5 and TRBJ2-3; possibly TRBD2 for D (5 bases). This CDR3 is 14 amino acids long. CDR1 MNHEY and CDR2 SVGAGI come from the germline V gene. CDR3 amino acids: CASAGSSSTDMQYF. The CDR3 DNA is TGCGCCAGCGCTGGGAGTTCAAGCACAGATATGCAGTATTTT.

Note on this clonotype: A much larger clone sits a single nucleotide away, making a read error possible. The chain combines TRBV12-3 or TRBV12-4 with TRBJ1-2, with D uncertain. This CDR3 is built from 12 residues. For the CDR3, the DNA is TGTGTCAGCAATCGGATCGAGGATGGCTACACCTTC. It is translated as CVSNRIEDGYTF.

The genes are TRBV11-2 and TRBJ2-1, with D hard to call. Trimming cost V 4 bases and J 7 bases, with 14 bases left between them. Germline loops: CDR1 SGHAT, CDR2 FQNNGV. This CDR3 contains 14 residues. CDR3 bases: TGTGCCAGCAGCTCTGATACCCAGCGTAATGAGCAGTTCTTC. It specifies CASSSDTQRNEQFF. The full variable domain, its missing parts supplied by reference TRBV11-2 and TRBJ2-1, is EAGVAQSPRYKIIEKRQSVAFWCNPISGHATLYWYQQILGQGPKLLIQFQNNGVVDDSQLPKDRFSAERLKGVDSTLKIQPAKLEDSAVYLCASSSDTQRNEQFFGPGTRLTVL.

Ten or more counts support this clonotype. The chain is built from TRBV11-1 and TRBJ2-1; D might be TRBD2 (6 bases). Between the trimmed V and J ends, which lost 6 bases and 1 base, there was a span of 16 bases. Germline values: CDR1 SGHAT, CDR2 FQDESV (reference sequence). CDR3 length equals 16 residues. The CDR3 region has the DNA TGTGCCAGCAGTTCCATGCGGGATGATTCCTACAATGAGCAGTTCTTC. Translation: CASSSMRDDSYNEQFF.

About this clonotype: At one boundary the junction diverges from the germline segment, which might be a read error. CDR3 in DNA: TGTGCCAGCAATTACCAGGGTCGTAAGTATGGCTACACCTTC. Translation: CASNYQGRKYGYTF. The chain employs TRBV6-5 and TRBJ1-2, with D possibly TRBD1 on 5 matching bases. Looked up from germline, CDR1 is MNHEY and CDR2 is SVGAGI. This CDR3 spans 14 amino acids.

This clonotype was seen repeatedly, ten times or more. The CDR3 nucleotides read TGTGCCAGCCGGTGGGAACGGCGGACTGAAGCTTTCTTT. It translates to CASRWERRTEAFF. The rearrangement links TRBV6-1 to TRBJ1-1; D is undetermined. CDR3 size: 13 residues. The ends were cut back, 8 bases at V and 5 bases at J, with 15 bases in the middle. Germline V gene lookup returns CDR1 MNHNS and CDR2 SASEGT.